This entry features one T cell receptor beta chain sequence. Only in-frame clones appear in the TCRdb table, and some are missing; sequencing was by immunoSEQ multiplex PCR. The sample contains about 220,000 clones, about four fifths of which appear only once. Trimming left V 6 bases short and J 1 base short, with 9 bases between. Germline V gives CDR1 SQVTM, CDR2 ANQGSEA. This CDR3 comprises 13 residues. The data stem from a study of blood T cell repertoires in COVID-19. The specimen was peripheral blood. The clonotype originates from a woman aged 55-75 years with acute or convalescent COVID-19. The chain is built from TRBV29-1 and TRBJ2-2, with D possibly TRBD1 on 6 matching bases. CDR3 amino acids: CSVRTENTGELFF. Here the CDR3 DNA reads TGCAGCGTCCGGACAGAGAACACCGGGGAGCTGTTTTTT.